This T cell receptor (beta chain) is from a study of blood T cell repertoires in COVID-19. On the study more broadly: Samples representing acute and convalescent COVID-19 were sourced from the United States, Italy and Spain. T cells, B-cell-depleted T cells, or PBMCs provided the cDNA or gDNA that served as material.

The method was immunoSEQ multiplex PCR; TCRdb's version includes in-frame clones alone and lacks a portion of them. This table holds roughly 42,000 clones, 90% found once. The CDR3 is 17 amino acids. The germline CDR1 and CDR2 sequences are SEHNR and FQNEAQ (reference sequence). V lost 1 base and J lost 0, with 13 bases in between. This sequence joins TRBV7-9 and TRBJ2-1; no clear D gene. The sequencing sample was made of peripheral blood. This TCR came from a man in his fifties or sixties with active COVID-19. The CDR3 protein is CASSLDFGQSSYNEQFF. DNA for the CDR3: TGTGCCAGCAGCTTAGACTTTGGGCAGTCCTCCTACAATGAGCAGTTCTTC.